A selection of T cell receptor beta chains follows, all from one sample in a study of blood T cells in healthy people across ages. A single record per CDR3 protein comes from TCRdb applying MiXCR to the 5' RACE reads. The profile shows 1.5 million to 1.9 million distinct CDR3 sequences, under 55% of them singletons. The sequenced sample was blood. The receptors stem from a woman between 18 and 30 years old in good health. CDR3s include the opening cysteine and the closing phenylalanine or tryptophan. A D gene is named only where the DNA matches it firmly. Size is omitted from some rows. Given values are once, few, many or a class for expanded clones.

clone_size	v_call	j_call	d_call	cdr3_length	cdr3_aa	cdr3_nt
.	TRBV7-9	TRBJ2-5	.	13	CASTVGGLETQYF	TGTGCCAGCACCGTGGGGGGCCTTGAGACCCAGTACTTC
.	TRBV20-1	TRBJ2-7	TRBD1	13	CSARKQGAYEQYF	TGCAGTGCTAGAAAACAGGGGGCCTACGAGCAGTACTTC
.	TRBV12-3/TRBV12-4	TRBJ2-5	.	12	CASSSPEETQYF	TGTGCCAGCAGTTCGCCTGAAGAGACCCAGTACTTC
few	TRBV29-1	TRBJ2-1	.	13	CSVRRTGRNEQFF	TGCAGCGTTCGCCGGACTGGCAGGAATGAGCAGTTCTTC
few	TRBV28	TRBJ2-1	.	16	CASSSPRWSGYNEQFF	TGTGCCAGCAGTTCCCCCCGCTGGAGTGGGTACAATGAGCAGTTCTTC
.	TRBV7-9	TRBJ1-5	TRBD1	16	CASSLGGAGGPQPQHF	TGTGCCAGCAGCTTAGGAGGGGCAGGGGGGCCCCAGCCCCAGCATTTT
.	TRBV6-6	TRBJ2-2	.	15	CASSSQGGYTGELFF	TGTGCCAGCAGTTCTCAGGGTGGCTACACCGGGGAGCTGTTTTTT
.	TRBV7-2	TRBJ2-7	.	15	CASGQKAGNPYEQYF	TGTGCCAGCGGCCAAAAGGCGGGGAATCCCTACGAGCAGTACTTC
.	TRBV9	TRBJ2-7	TRBD2	14	CASSSKREGNEQYF	TGTGCCAGCAGCTCTAAGCGGGAGGGCAATGAGCAGTACTTC
few	TRBV7-2	TRBJ1-4	.	14	CASSPGGNNEKLFF	TGTGCCAGCAGCCCAGGTGGCAATAATGAAAAACTGTTTTTT